The clone carrying this T cell receptor beta chain has a single count. The V gene lost 6 bases and the J gene lost 3 bases, with 15 bases spanning the gap. This CDR3 region has 14 residues. The germline CDR1 and CDR2 sequences are SGHRS and YFSETQ. The data stem from a study of shared clonotypes between healthy human individuals. Repertoires were generated with immunoSEQ multiplex PCR, while TCRdb's copy carries only in-frame clones and drops some. The repertoire holds nearly 2 million clones, with about 95% as singletons. Naivety among CD8 cells was defined by CD45RO negativity and positive CCR7 selection, thereby excluding terminally differentiated effector memory CD45RA+ cells. Healthy HIV-negative adults without recent acute infections or vaccinations served as donors.

The receptor was isolated from a man in his late teens or twenties in good health. Material for sequencing was naive CD8+ T cells sorted from blood. The rearrangement uses TRBV5-1 and TRBJ1-1, with unresolved D. This CDR3 reads CASKAAGVDTEAFF. CDR3 DNA sequence: TGCGCCAGCAAAGCTGCCGGGGTTGACACTGAAGCTTTCTTT.